The 10 T cell receptor beta chains reported below all come from one sample, sequenced in a study of cytomegalovirus exposure and HLA in healthy donors. Here immunoSEQ multiplex PCR was the method, and the copy in TCRdb shows in-frame clones only, minus some. The table lists some 150,000 clones, about 88% of them singletons. Sequenced: PBMCs. The receptors shown here come from a woman under 30 in good health and CMV-seropositive.

The chain couples TRBV6-1 to TRBJ1-2, with 8 bases identical to TRBD1. With V trimmed by 2 bases and J by 4 bases, 6 bases remained unmatched. The CDR3 length is 15 residues. Germline CDR1 and CDR2: MNHNS and SASEGT. In nucleotides, the CDR3 is TGTGCCAGCAGTGAAAACACAGGGGGAACCTATGGCTACACCTTC. Translation gives CASSENTGGTYGYTF.

The genes are TRBV28 and TRBJ2-1, with D hard to call. V lost 6 bases to trimming and J lost 8 bases, with 17 bases between them. Germline CDR1 is MDHEN and CDR2 is SYDVKM. CDR3 size: 14 residues. Here the CDR3 reads CASRQSEAVYEQFF. CDR3 in DNA: TGTGCCAGCAGACAAAGCGAGGCGGTTTATGAGCAGTTCTTC.

The V call is TRBV5-6, the J call TRBJ1-2; 9 nucleotides align to TRBD1. Germline CDR1 and CDR2: SGHDT and YYEEEE. J was trimmed by 7 bases and V by 1 base; bases with no gene match: 8. This CDR3 spans 15 amino acids. Here the CDR3 DNA reads TGTGCCAGCAGCTTGACGGACAGGGGCAGCCGTGGCTACACCTTC. This codes for CASSLTDRGSRGYTF.

The genes are TRBV7-3 and TRBJ2-3; TRBD2 agrees at 12 bases. Looked up from germline, CDR1 is SGHTA and CDR2 is FQGTGA. V was clipped by 1 base and J by 6 bases; unmatched bases: 14. CDR3 length: 19 amino acids. In DNA form, the CDR3 reads TGTGCCAGCAGCTTAAGACCGGGACTAGCGGGCTCGCGATCGGATACGCAGTATTTT. Translated, it gives CASSLRPGLAGSRSDTQYF.

The rearrangement uses TRBV19 and TRBJ2-5; TRBD1 aligns across 10 bases. The CDR3 spans 15 residues. The V segment lost 4 bases and the J segment 4 bases; nucleotides outside the gene matches: 6. Germline CDR1 and CDR2: LNHDA and SQIVND (reference sequence). CDR3 sequence reads: CASSSLTGGVETQYF. The CDR3, as DNA: TGTGCCAGTAGTAGCTTGACAGGGGGCGTAGAGACCCAGTACTTC. Drawing the rest from reference TRBV19 and TRBJ2-5, the complete variable domain is DGGITQSPKYLFRKEGQNVTLSCEQNLNHDAMYWYRQDPGQGLRLIYYSQIVNDFQKGDIAEGYSVSREKKESFPLTVTSAQKNPTAFYLCASSSLTGGVETQYFGPGTRLLVL.

The genes are TRBV27 and TRBJ2-5; D gene unclear. Trimming pared 3 bases from V and 4 bases from J, leaving 6 bases between. Germline CDR1 reads MNHEY; CDR2 reads SMNVEV (reference sequence). This CDR3 is built from 12 residues. This chain's CDR3 is CASSFRRETQYF. CDR3 sequence (DNA): TGTGCCAGCAGTTTCCGTAGAGAGACCCAGTACTTC.

This chain uses TRBV19 with TRBJ2-7; 11 positions match TRBD1. In germline, CDR1 is LNHDA, CDR2 SQIVND (reference sequence). V shed 0 bases and J 4 bases; nucleotides not matched to a gene: 5. This CDR3 comprises 16 residues. The CDR3 sequence is CASSIDPGQGAYEQYF. As DNA, the CDR3 is TGTGCCAGTAGTATAGATCCCGGACAGGGGGCTTACGAGCAGTACTTC.

The chain recombines TRBV9 with TRBJ2-2, with 13 bases matching TRBD2. The germline V gene encodes CDR1 SGDLS and CDR2 YYNGEE. This CDR3 has 18 amino acids. The ends lost 4 bases at V and 1 base at J; junction bases unmatched: 7. The CDR3 nucleotides are TGTGCCAGCAGCATTCGAAGGACTAGCGGGAGGAACACCGGGGAGCTGTTTTTT. Its translation is CASSIRRTSGRNTGELFF.

The CDR3 DNA sequence: TGTGCCAGCAATCAGGACAGGGTGGGGCAAGAGACCCAGTACTTC. Translation gives CASNQDRVGQETQYF. The V call is TRBV2, the J call TRBJ2-5, with 8 bases lining up with TRBD1. Germline CDR1 and CDR2: SNHLY and FYNNEI. This CDR3 contains 15 residues. Trimming at V came to 7 bases and at J to 2 bases, leaving 9 bases not matched to a gene.

The chain links TRBV5-1 to TRBJ2-5; 10 nucleotides align to TRBD2. After removal of 2 bases from V and 1 base from J, the junction contained 17 bases not matched to a gene. Germline CDR1 reads SGHRS; CDR2 reads YFSETQ. There are 20 residues in the CDR3. The DNA of the CDR3 is TGCGCCAGCAGCTTCTTTGATCCCGGGTGGACTAGCGGAGTCCAAGAGACCCAGTACTTC. It is translated as CASSFFDPGWTSGVQETQYF.